Shown below are 9 T cell receptor beta chains from a single sample sequenced in a study of tumor and adjacent non-tumor tissue in lung cancer. Three rounds of nested PCR, following a modified ARM-PCR protocol, produced the TCRbeta library. A single record per CDR3 protein comes from TCRdb applying MiXCR to the multiplex PCR reads. The sample shows 75,000 to 95,000 distinct CDR3 sequences, roughly 72% of them seen only once. The template was RNA from unsorted bulk tissue. Sequenced sample: lung tumor tissue. The receptors derive from a woman between 40 and 55 years old with non-small cell lung cancer.

Worth noting for this clonotype: One end of the junction fails to match germline, which may point to a read error. The chain combines TRBV10-3 with TRBJ2-6; D possibly matches TRBD1 or TRBD2 (5 bases each). Germline assignment: CDR1 ENHRY and CDR2 SYGVKD. The CDR3 length is 14 residues. In DNA form, the CDR3 reads TGTGCCATCAGCGGGAACTCTGGGGCCAACGTTCTGACTTTC. It codes for CAISGNSGANVLTF.

On this clonotype: One end of the junction is discordant with germline, which a read error may explain. The chain carries TRBV11-2 and TRBJ2-6; D is ambiguous. The CDR3 is 14 residues long. Germline lookup yields CDR1 SGHAT and CDR2 FQNNGV. This CDR3 reads CASSLAAGANVMTF. CDR3 nucleotides: TGTGCCAGCAGCCTCGCTGCTGGTGCCAACGTCATGACTTTC.

The chain uses TRBV4-2 and TRBJ2-2; D not resolved. CDR1 and CDR2 from the germline V gene are LGHNA and YNFKEQ. The CDR3 loop spans 14 amino acids. This CDR3 reads CVNSQVGYIGELFF. The CDR3 DNA sequence: TGTGTCAACAGCCAAGTTGGGTACATCGGGGAGCTGTTTTTT.

This clonotype was seen ten or more times. This rearrangement joins TRBV6-6 to TRBJ2-4; TRBD1 matches at 9 bases. The CDR3 loop spans 15 amino acids. Germline V gives CDR1 MNHNY, CDR2 SVGAGI (reference sequence). J lost 2 bases, V lost 7 bases, and 6 bases had no gene match. CDR3 DNA: TGTGCCAGCATCGGGACAGGGAAAACCAAAAACATTCAGTACTTC. It codes for CASIGTGKTKNIQYF.

For this clonotype: This sequence may be a read error, since a much larger clone differs from it by one base. The chain is built from TRBV13 and TRBJ2-3; 9 bases are a match to TRBD2. The CDR3 sequence is 15 residues long. Per the germline V gene, CDR1 is PRHDT and CDR2 is FYEKMQ (reference sequence). The DNA for the CDR3 is TGTGTCAGCAGCTTTAGCAGCGGGAGGACAGATACGCAGTATTTT. Protein: CVSSFSSGRTDTQYF.

This clonotype has a count of ten or more. The chain is built from TRBV6-1 and TRBJ1-6; the match to TRBD1 covers 9 bases. The junction had 1 base not matched to a gene; V was cut back by 5 bases and J by 8 bases. The CDR3 extends over 13 amino acids. Germline V gene data show CDR1 as MNHNS and CDR2 as SASEGT. The CDR3: CASSRDRDSPLHF. CDR3 DNA sequence: TGTGCCAGCAGTCGGGACAGGGATTCACCCCTCCACTTT.

This clonotype was detected many times. This rearrangement joins TRBV20-1 to TRBJ2-7; 9 bases agree with TRBD1. J gave up 3 bases and V 5 bases, and 5 bases lay outside the gene matches. This CDR3 is built from 13 residues. Germline CDR1 and CDR2: DFQATT and SNEGSKA (reference sequence). This chain's CDR3 is CSAGRDRDYEQYF. CDR3 in DNA: TGCAGTGCTGGACGGGACAGGGACTACGAGCAGTACTTC.

Turning to this clonotype: An end of the junction does not agree with germline; a read error may underlie this. This chain joins TRBV11-2 and TRBJ2-7; D remains ambiguous. The V gene's germline CDR1 is SGHAT and CDR2 FQNNGV. The CDR3 loop spans 18 amino acids. The DNA of the CDR3 is TGTGCCAGCAGCCCCCACCTTCGGGTCCACTCCCATACCTACGAGCAATACTTC. It yields the protein CASSPHLRVHSHTYEQYF.

This clonotype was detected once. The CDR3 sequence: CSVSGGKHTDTQYF. CDR3 DNA sequence: TGCAGTGTTAGTGGAGGGAAACACACAGATACGCAGTATTTT. The chain employs TRBV20-1 and TRBJ2-3; tentatively, D is TRBD2 (6 bases). Germline assignment: CDR1 DFQATT and CDR2 SNEGSKA (reference sequence). This CDR3 contains 14 residues. The V end lost 7 bases, the J end lost 2 bases, and 16 bases lay between the germline ends.